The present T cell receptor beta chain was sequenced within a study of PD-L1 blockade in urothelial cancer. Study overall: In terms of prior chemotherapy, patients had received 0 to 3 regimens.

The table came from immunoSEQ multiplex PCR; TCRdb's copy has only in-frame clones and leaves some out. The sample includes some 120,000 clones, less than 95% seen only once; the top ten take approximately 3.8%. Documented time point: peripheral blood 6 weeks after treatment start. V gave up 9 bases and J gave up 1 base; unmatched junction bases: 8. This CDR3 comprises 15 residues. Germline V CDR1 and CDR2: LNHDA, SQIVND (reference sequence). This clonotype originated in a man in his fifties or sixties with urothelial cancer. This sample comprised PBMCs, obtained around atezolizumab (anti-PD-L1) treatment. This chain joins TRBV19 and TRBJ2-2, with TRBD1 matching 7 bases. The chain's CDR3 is CARKPGQMNTGELFF. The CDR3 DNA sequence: TGTGCCAGAAAACCGGGACAGATGAACACCGGGGAGCTGTTTTTT. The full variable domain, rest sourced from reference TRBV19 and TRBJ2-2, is DGGITQSPKYLFRKEGQNVTLSCEQNLNHDAMYWYRQDPGQGLRLIYYSQIVNDFQKGDIAEGYSVSREKKESFPLTVTSAQKNPTAFYLCARKPGQMNTGELFFGEGSRLTVL.